Below, 25 T cell receptor beta chains from the same sample are listed, as sequenced in a study of blood T cell repertoires in COVID-19. Method: immunoSEQ multiplex PCR; TCRdb's copy keeps in-frame clones and lacks some. This table holds roughly 250,000 clones, roughly 84% found once. Sequenced material: peripheral blood. The receptor set was obtained from a human donor in a cohort sampled during active COVID-19.

This chain joins TRBV6-5 and TRBJ2-5, with D possibly TRBD1 on 7 matching bases. V was clipped by 0 bases and J by 2 bases, with 13 bases between them. Germline CDR1 is MNHEY and CDR2 is SVGAGI. The CDR3 has 16 residues. The CDR3, as DNA: TGTGCCAGCAGTTACTCGGGGGCAGGGGGGCAAGAGACCCAGTACTTC. This codes for CASSYSGAGGQETQYF.

The V and J genes are TRBV7-3 and TRBJ2-1; D gene ambiguous. This CDR3 contains 15 residues. The germline V gene has CDR1 SGHTA and CDR2 FQGTGA. V lost 3 bases, J lost 11 bases, and 20 bases lay in between. The DNA of the CDR3 is TGTGCCAGCAGCTTGGGCCCCGCAGAACCCAGAAAGCAGTTCTTC. This translates into CASSLGPAEPRKQFF.

This clone was found once. V and J are TRBV5-1 and TRBJ2-3; TRBD2 matches 8 bases. Germline CDR1 reads SGHRS; CDR2 reads YFSETQ. With 7 bases clipped from V and 6 bases from J, the junction kept 7 bases outside the gene matches. The CDR3 is 13 amino acids. The CDR3 spells CASYNSGTDTQYF. The CDR3 nucleotides read TGCGCCAGCTACAATAGCGGGACTGATACGCAGTATTTT. The whole variable domain, filled in from reference TRBV5-1 and TRBJ2-3, reads KAGVTQTPRYLIKTRGQQVTLSCSPISGHRSVSWYQQTPGQGLQFLFEYFSETQRNKGNFPGRFSGRQFSNSRSEMNVSTLELGDSALYLCASYNSGTDTQYFGPGTRLTVL.

The chain combines TRBV18 with TRBJ1-4; D is possibly TRBD1 (6 bases). V lost 5 bases to trimming and J lost 4 bases, with 14 bases between them. The CDR3 contains 15 residues. Per the germline V gene, CDR1 is KGHSH and CDR2 is LQKENI. The DNA of the CDR3 is TGTGCCAGCTCATTGCAACAGGGAAGTAATGAAAAACTGTTTTTT. This sequence encodes CASSLQQGSNEKLFF.

This clone was seen more than once but under ten times. The chain links TRBV5-4 to TRBJ1-6; a possible D gene is TRBD1 (5 bases). Trimming left V 3 bases short and J 1 base short, with 8 bases between. CDR1 and CDR2 (germline): SGHNT, YYREEE (reference sequence). The CDR3 contains 15 residues. This chain's CDR3 is CASSYRRSYNSPLHF. CDR3 sequence (DNA): TGTGCCAGCAGCTACAGGAGATCCTATAATTCACCCCTCCACTTT.

This clone appeared a single time. V and J are TRBV21-1 and TRBJ2-2; the table's D call, TRBD2, has no DNA check behind it. TRBV21-1 is a recognized pseudogene. This CDR3 has 19 amino acids. This CDR3 reads CASSPSELAGGPNTGELFF. The CDR3 nucleotides are TGTGCCAGCAGCCCCAGCGAACTAGCGGGAGGGCCGAACACCGGGGAGCTGTTTTTT.

The chain has TRBV19 and TRBJ2-3; TRBD1 agrees at 8 bases. V dropped 5 bases and J dropped 6; count of bases not matched to a gene: 10. CDR3 length: 15 residues. Germline lookup yields CDR1 LNHDA and CDR2 SQIVND (reference sequence). The chain's CDR3 is CASSSATGVIDTQYF. CDR3 sequence (DNA): TGTGCCAGTAGTTCCGCGACAGGGGTCATTGATACGCAGTATTTT.

The chain recombines TRBV7-2 with TRBJ2-7; TRBD2 aligns across 10 bases. Trimming at V came to 3 bases and at J to 2 bases, leaving 4 bases not matched to a gene. Germline assignment: CDR1 SGHTA and CDR2 FQGNSA. The CDR3 runs 15 residues. In DNA form, the CDR3 reads TGTGCCAGCAGCTTTGCTAGCGGGGGTACCTACGAGCAGTACTTC. Its translation: CASSFASGGTYEQYF.

This clone was counted a few times. The CDR3 here is CASCSVSAGYQETQYF. The CDR3 bases are TGTGCCAGCTGCTCAGTAAGCGCAGGGTACCAAGAGACCCAGTACTTC. The genes are TRBV28 and TRBJ2-5, with TRBD1 as a possible D gene (5 bases). Germline V gene lookup returns CDR1 MDHEN and CDR2 SYDVKM. The CDR3 is 16 residues long. The V and J ends lost 8 bases and 0 bases respectively, with 19 bases between them.

The gene calls are TRBV7-9 and TRBJ1-1; the match to TRBD1 covers 9 bases. The CDR3 sequence is 14 residues long. J gave up 7 bases and V 4 bases, and 7 bases lay outside the gene matches. The germline V gene has CDR1 SEHNR and CDR2 FQNEAQ (reference sequence). The CDR3 DNA reads TGTGCCAGCAGCTCGGGACAGGGACTGATTGAAGCTTTCTTT. Its protein is CASSSGQGLIEAFF.

The chain joins TRBV19 to TRBJ1-2; TRBD1 matches at 8 bases. The CDR3 consists of 15 residues. The germline CDR1 and CDR2 sequences are LNHDA and SQIVND (reference sequence). With V trimmed by 2 bases and J by 3 bases, 5 bases remained unmatched. This chain's CDR3 is CASSINDRGDYGYTF. The CDR3 DNA follows: TGTGCCAGTAGTATAAATGACAGGGGAGACTATGGCTACACCTTC.

The chain uses TRBV2 and TRBJ2-1; D is unresolved. V lost 4 bases, J lost 0 bases, and 13 bases lay in between. CDR1 is SNHLY and CDR2 is FYNNEI in the germline V gene. CDR3 length equals 16 residues. The CDR3 DNA reads as TGTGCCAGCAGTGTTCGACTTTCAAGCTCCTACAATGAGCAGTTCTTC. Its translation: CASSVRLSSSYNEQFF.

The chain joins TRBV7-6 to TRBJ2-7, with 8 bases aligning to TRBD2. V was clipped by 1 base and J by 6 bases; unmatched bases: 5. This CDR3 region has 14 residues. CDR1 is SGHVS, CDR2 FNYEAQ, per germline. The CDR3 DNA is TGTGCCAGCAGCTTAGGAACTAGCGGTAGCGAGCAGTACTTC. It specifies CASSLGTSGSEQYF.

The chain couples TRBV19 to TRBJ2-5, with 7 bases matching TRBD1. The CDR3 sequence is 16 residues long. The junction had 13 bases not matched to a gene; V was cut back by 5 bases and J by 4 bases. CDR1 and CDR2 from the germline V gene are LNHDA and SQIVND (reference sequence). The CDR3, as DNA: TGTGCCAGTAGTCCCGACCACAGGGGTTCGTCAGAGACCCAGTACTTC. As protein: CASSPDHRGSSETQYF.

The chain is built from TRBV5-1 and TRBJ2-6; the match to TRBD1 covers 9 bases. CDR1 and CDR2 (germline): SGHRS, YFSETQ. The CDR3 sequence is 20 residues long. The V and J ends lost 4 bases and 1 base, in that order; junction bases with no gene match: 15. CDR3 in DNA: TGCGCCAGCAGCCGACTAGGTCCGGGACAGGGAATGTCTGGGGCCAACGTCCTGACTTTC. Its translation: CASSRLGPGQGMSGANVLTF.

The rearrangement links TRBV6-1 to TRBJ2-5; 11 nucleotides match TRBD1. V was clipped by 6 bases and J by 5 bases; unmatched bases: 8. The CDR3 runs 15 residues. CDR1 and CDR2 (germline): MNHNS, SASEGT. The CDR3 nucleotides read TGTGCCAGCAGGATAGGACAGGGGGCCCGGGAGACCCAGTACTTC. Translation: CASRIGQGARETQYF.

V usage is TRBV3-1 (or the pseudogene TRBV3-2) and J usage is TRBJ1-2, with D uncertain. Germline CDR1 is LGHDT and CDR2 is YNNKEL (reference sequence). Deletions cut 0 bases from V and 4 bases from J, with 3 bases between. This CDR3 contains 12 residues. CDR3 loop: CASSQDSYGYTF. In DNA, the CDR3 is TGTGCCAGCAGCCAAGACAGCTATGGCTACACCTTC.

This sequence joins TRBV18 and TRBJ1-4; TRBD1 aligns across 11 bases. Germline loops: CDR1 KGHSH, CDR2 LQKENI. V shed 3 bases, J shed 2 bases, and the junction held 8 bases outside the gene matches. CDR3 size: 18 residues. CDR3 protein: CASSPTGTGGSTNEKLFF. In DNA form, the CDR3 reads TGTGCCAGCTCACCCACCGGGACAGGGGGAAGTACTAATGAAAAACTGTTTTTT. The full variable domain, with the rest looked up from reference TRBV18 and TRBJ1-4, is NAGVMQNPRHLVRRRGQEARLRCSPMKGHSHVYWYRQLPEEGLKFMVYLQKENIIDESGMPKERFSAEFPKEGPSILRIQQVVRGDSAAYFCASSPTGTGGSTNEKLFFGSGTQLSVL.

The rearrangement uses TRBV5-4 and TRBJ2-1; 7 nucleotides line up with TRBD2. This CDR3 contains 13 residues. V dropped 2 bases and J dropped 11; count of bases not matched to a gene: 7. CDR1 is SGHNT, CDR2 YYREEE, per germline (reference sequence). The chain's CDR3 is CASSFPGTKKQFF. CDR3 coding DNA: TGTGCCAGCAGCTTTCCCGGGACTAAAAAGCAGTTCTTC.

The rearrangement links TRBV6-5 to TRBJ2-1; TRBD1 matches 10 bases. The trim removed 2 bases at V and 8 bases at J, leaving 9 bases unmatched. This CDR3 spans 16 amino acids. Germline assignment: CDR1 MNHEY and CDR2 SVGAGI. The CDR3, as DNA: TGTGCCAGCAGTTACCCTAAGGGACAGGGGATTTATGAGCAGTTCTTC. Amino acid sequence: CASSYPKGQGIYEQFF.

The rearrangement joins TRBV27 to TRBJ2-7, with TRBD1 as a possible D gene (6 bases). This CDR3 is 12 amino acids long. Trimming shortened V by 3 bases and J by 3 bases, and 6 bases separated the two germline ends. The germline V gene encodes CDR1 MNHEY and CDR2 SMNVEV (reference sequence). The CDR3 DNA is TGTGCCAGCAGTTTCAGGGGCTACGAGCAGTACTTC. This translates into CASSFRGYEQYF.

V usage is TRBV7-9 and J usage is TRBJ1-1; D uncertain. The CDR3 is 14 amino acids. CDR1 and CDR2 from the germline V gene are SEHNR and FQNEAQ (reference sequence). V was shortened by 1 base and J by 6 bases, with 12 bases between the two germline ends. As DNA, the CDR3 is TGTGCCAGCAGCTTAGGGGTAATGGGAGCTGAAGCTTTCTTT. It is translated as CASSLGVMGAEAFF.

This clone was found once. A far larger clone lies a single base away; this is likely a read error. The chain is built from TRBV6-2 or TRBV6-3 and TRBJ2-1, with TRBD2 matching 8 bases. In germline, CDR1 is MNHEY, CDR2 SVGEGT. The CDR3 sequence is 14 residues long. Trimming removed 6 bases from V and 7 bases from J; junction bases left unmatched: 8. The CDR3 protein is CASSYPGLGNEQFF. In nucleotides, the CDR3 is TGTGCCAGCAGCTATCCGGGACTAGGGAATGAGCAGTTCTTC.

V usage is TRBV5-1 and J usage is TRBJ2-1; D is unclear. V lost 0 bases, J lost 2 bases, and 6 bases lay in between. The germline V gene encodes CDR1 SGHRS and CDR2 YFSETQ. The CDR3 extends over 14 amino acids. The CDR3 sequence is CASSLDFPYNEQFF. DNA for the CDR3: TGCGCCAGCAGCTTGGACTTCCCCTACAATGAGCAGTTCTTC. The full variable domain, in which reference TRBV5-1 and TRBJ2-1 provide the parts outside the CDR3, is KAGVTQTPRYLIKTRGQQVTLSCSPISGHRSVSWYQQTPGQGLQFLFEYFSETQRNKGNFPGRFSGRQFSNSRSEMNVSTLELGDSALYLCASSLDFPYNEQFFGPGTRLTVL.

The gene calls are TRBV4-2 and TRBJ2-3; 13 positions agree with TRBD2. The ends lost 1 base at V and 4 bases at J; junction bases unmatched: 5. Germline V lookup: CDR1 LGHNA, CDR2 YNFKEQ. The CDR3 has 17 amino acids. The CDR3 DNA is TGTGCCAGCAGCCAAGCGAGGACTAGCGGGGGCCCAGATACGCAGTATTTT. Translating it yields CASSQARTSGGPDTQYF.